A single sample gave rise to the 7 T cell receptor beta chains below, sequenced in a study of cytomegalovirus exposure and HLA in healthy donors. The PCR used 60 Vbeta and 13 Jbeta primers. Repertoires were generated with immunoSEQ multiplex PCR, while TCRdb's copy carries only in-frame clones and drops some. In the table there are about 120,000 clones, about four fifths of which are singletons. The sample consisted of PBMCs. Source of these receptors: a woman aged 40 to 50 in good health and CMV-seropositive.

This clone was counted only a few times. The chain links TRBV11-2 to TRBJ2-1; D is undetermined. V dropped 8 bases and J dropped 0 bases, with 11 bases sitting between them. The germline V gene encodes CDR1 SGHAT and CDR2 FQNNGV. CDR3 length: 14 amino acids. In DNA, the CDR3 is TGTGCCAGCGGTGCAGTATACTCCTACAATGAGCAGTTCTTC. This encodes CASGAVYSYNEQFF.

J is TRBJ2-2 and V is TRBV27, with D possibly matching TRBD2 (5 bases). The CDR3 totals 16 residues. Germline lookup yields CDR1 MNHEY and CDR2 SMNVEV (reference sequence). Trimming pared 3 bases from V and 3 bases from J, leaving 14 bases between. The chain's CDR3 is CASSLVSSWDTGELFF. DNA for the CDR3: TGTGCCAGCAGTTTGGTGTCTAGCTGGGACACCGGGGAGCTGTTTTTT.

The chain couples TRBV7-6 to TRBJ2-1, with 9 nucleotides matching TRBD1. V lost 5 bases, J lost 6 bases, and 8 bases stayed unmatched. The CDR3 length is 15 residues. Germline CDR1 is SGHVS and CDR2 is FNYEAQ. The CDR3: CASSITGTGTNEQFF. DNA for the CDR3: TGTGCCAGCAGCATCACCGGGACAGGGACCAATGAGCAGTTCTTC.

The chain has TRBV5-1 and TRBJ1-2; D may be TRBD1 (5 bases). Germline V gene lookup returns CDR1 SGHRS and CDR2 YFSETQ. V lost 5 bases and J 7 bases, leaving 12 bases between the germline ends. This CDR3 comprises 12 residues. The CDR3 nucleotides read TGCGCCAGCAGGCAAGACAGAAGTGGCTACACCTTC. Translating it yields CASRQDRSGYTF. The full variable domain, completed using reference TRBV5-1 and TRBJ1-2, is KAGVTQTPRYLIKTRGQQVTLSCSPISGHRSVSWYQQTPGQGLQFLFEYFSETQRNKGNFPGRFSGRQFSNSRSEMNVSTLELGDSALYLCASRQDRSGYTFGSGTRLTVV.

V usage is TRBV7-9 and J usage is TRBJ2-7; D remains unclear. Germline CDR1 SEHNR, CDR2 FQNEAQ (reference sequence). This CDR3 is built from 15 residues. V was clipped by 5 bases and J by 1 base, with 15 bases between them. CDR3 sequence: CASSPRVGGSYEQYF. CDR3 DNA sequence: TGTGCCAGCAGCCCTCGAGTCGGCGGATCCTACGAGCAGTACTTC.

This clone was counted once. The chain has TRBV2 and TRBJ2-1; 12 bases align to TRBD2. Germline V gives CDR1 SNHLY, CDR2 FYNNEI. V lost 6 bases and J lost 9; bases outside the gene matches: 3. CDR3 length: 13 amino acids. CDR3 sequence (DNA): TGTGCCAGCAGCGTACTAGCGGGAGGTGAGCAGTTCTTC. Residues: CASSVLAGGEQFF.

J is TRBJ1-2 and V is TRBV9, with D possibly matching TRBD1 (5 bases). Trimming cost V 2 bases and J 8 bases, with 13 bases left between them. Per the germline V gene, CDR1 is SGDLS and CDR2 is YYNGEE. The CDR3 is made up of 13 amino acids. CDR3 nucleotide sequence: TGTGCCAGCAGCGTCCCGGGGGTCTACGGCTACACCTTC. Translated, it gives CASSVPGVYGYTF.